This T cell receptor beta chain was captured by sequencing in a study of blood T cell repertoires in COVID-19 (dated by TCRdb to the early 2020s). At the level of the whole study: Samples covering the acute and convalescent phases of COVID-19 were provided by collaborators in the United States, Italy and Spain. The prospective study material was composed of cDNA or gDNA derived from T cells, B-cell-depleted T cells, or PBMCs. Deeply sampled blood TCRbeta repertoires from subjects exposed to, actively infected with, or recovered from COVID-19 were included in the dataset. A freely available public database, intended as a resource for researchers studying the immune response to SARS-CoV-2, is where the repertoires were released. The samples were drawn from the first 160 participants of the ongoing ImmuneRACE study and from 950 to 1,500 subjects provided by 6 global collaborators. A de-identified subject ID, COVID-19 status, age in years and sex were almost always included in the sample metadata. Where HLA class I and class II types were available, the types were taken from metadata supplied by the sample provider, not from assay-based typing.

V is pruned by 10 bases and J by 7 bases, leaving 8 bases of the junction without a gene match. Reading from cysteine to phenylalanine, the CDR3 counts 14 amino acids. Just the 42-base CDR3 DNA is kept, in frame starting at base 1. The germline V gene provides CDR1 ENHRY and CDR2 SYGVKD. TCRbeta CDR3 regions were amplified from genomic DNA by means of the immunoSEQ Assay, a bias-controlled multiplex PCR. The source study handled its data this way. The number of nucleated cells in each sample was estimated from the amplification of reference gene primers within the assay. To quantify the absolute abundance of each unique TCRbeta CDR3 rearrangement, sequence reads were collapsed and filtered. For each sample, productive Simpson clonality was calculated by taking the square root of Simpson's diversity index across productive rearrangements. Drawn from immuneACCESS, this table holds only the in-frame rearrangements with V and J called that TCRdb kept. Clones are partly lost; checked studies trace under half to an unresolved V gene and leave the rest unexplained. The V and J calls and clone size are taken from that table; D and trimming were inferred from the DNA. The sample contains about 41,000 clones, 87% of them found a single time. The top ten clones comprise approximately 4.3% of the sample.

What the authors observed across the whole study: The quantity of clinical and demographic metadata differed by source and by participant and was supplied without curation.

As for this clone: Its cognate antigen has yet to be identified. The record has no base qualities; no much larger clone is one base away.

The collaborating institutions used their own protocols to collect whole blood in K2EDTA tubes. For TCRbeta analysis, collaborators shipped samples as frozen whole blood, isolated PBMCs, or DNA extracted from either of those sample types. The sequence came from a man aged 55 to 70 with acute or convalescent COVID-19. This chain joins TRBV10-3 to TRBJ2-5, and 14 bases in between align with TRBD2. Sequencing was performed on peripheral blood. The sequenced DNA: TGTGCCACTGGACTAGCGGGGGGCCGTGGGACCCAGTACTTC. Translated, this gives CATGLAGGRGTQYF.